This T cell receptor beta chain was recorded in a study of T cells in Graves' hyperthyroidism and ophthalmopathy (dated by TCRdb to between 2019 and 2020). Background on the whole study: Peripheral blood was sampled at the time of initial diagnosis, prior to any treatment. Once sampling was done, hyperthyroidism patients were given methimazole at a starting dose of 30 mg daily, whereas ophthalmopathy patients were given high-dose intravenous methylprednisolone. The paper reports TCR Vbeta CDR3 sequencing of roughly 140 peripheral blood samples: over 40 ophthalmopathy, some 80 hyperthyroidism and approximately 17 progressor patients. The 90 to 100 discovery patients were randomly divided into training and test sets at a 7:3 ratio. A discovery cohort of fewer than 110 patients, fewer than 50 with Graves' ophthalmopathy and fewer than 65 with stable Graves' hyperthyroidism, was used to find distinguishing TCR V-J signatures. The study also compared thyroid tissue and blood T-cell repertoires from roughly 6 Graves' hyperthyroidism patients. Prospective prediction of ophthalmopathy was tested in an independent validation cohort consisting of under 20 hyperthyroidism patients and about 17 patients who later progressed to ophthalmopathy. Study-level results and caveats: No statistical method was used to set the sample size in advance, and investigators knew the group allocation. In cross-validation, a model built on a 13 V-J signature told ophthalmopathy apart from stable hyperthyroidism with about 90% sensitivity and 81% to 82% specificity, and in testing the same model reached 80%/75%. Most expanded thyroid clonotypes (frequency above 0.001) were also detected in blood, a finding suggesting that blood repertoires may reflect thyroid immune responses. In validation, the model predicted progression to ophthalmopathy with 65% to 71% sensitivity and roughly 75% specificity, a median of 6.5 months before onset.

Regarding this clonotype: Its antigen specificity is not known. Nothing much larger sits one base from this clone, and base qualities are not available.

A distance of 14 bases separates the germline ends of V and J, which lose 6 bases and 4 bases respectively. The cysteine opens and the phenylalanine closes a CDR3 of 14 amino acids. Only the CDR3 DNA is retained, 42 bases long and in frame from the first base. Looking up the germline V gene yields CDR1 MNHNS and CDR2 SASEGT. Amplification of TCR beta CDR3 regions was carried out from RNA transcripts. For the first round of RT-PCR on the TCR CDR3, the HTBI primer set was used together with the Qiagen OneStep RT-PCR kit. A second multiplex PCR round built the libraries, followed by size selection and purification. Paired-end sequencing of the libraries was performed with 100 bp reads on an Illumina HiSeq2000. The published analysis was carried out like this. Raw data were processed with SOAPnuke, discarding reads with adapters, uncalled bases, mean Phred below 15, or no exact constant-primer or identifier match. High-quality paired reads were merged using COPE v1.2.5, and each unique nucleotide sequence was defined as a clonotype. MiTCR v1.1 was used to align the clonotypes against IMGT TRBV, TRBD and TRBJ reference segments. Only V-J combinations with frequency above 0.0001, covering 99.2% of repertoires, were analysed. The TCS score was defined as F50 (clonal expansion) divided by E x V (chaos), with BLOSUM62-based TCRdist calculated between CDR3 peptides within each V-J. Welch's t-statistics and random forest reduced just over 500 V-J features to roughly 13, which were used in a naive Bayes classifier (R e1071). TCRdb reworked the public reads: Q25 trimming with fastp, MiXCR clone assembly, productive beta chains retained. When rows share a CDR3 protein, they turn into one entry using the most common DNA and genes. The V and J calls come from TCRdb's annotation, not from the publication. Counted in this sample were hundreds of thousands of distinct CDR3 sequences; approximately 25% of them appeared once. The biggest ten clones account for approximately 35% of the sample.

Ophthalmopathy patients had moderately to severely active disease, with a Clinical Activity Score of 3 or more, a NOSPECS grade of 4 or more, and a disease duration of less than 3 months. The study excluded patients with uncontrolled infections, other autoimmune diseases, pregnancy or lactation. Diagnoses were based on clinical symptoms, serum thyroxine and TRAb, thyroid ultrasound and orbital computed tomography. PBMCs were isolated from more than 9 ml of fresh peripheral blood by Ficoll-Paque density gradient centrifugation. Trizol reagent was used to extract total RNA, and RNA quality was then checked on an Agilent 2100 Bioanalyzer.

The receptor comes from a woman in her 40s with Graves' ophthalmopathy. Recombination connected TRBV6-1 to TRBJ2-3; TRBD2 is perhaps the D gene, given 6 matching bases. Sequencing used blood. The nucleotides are TGTGCCAGCAGGTGGGCGGGATCCTCAGATACGCAGTATTTT. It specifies CASRWAGSSDTQYF.